The clone carrying this T cell receptor (beta chain) came up a few times. Axillary draining lymph nodes of breast cancer patients supplied the node samples. The data derive from a study of breast tumors, draining lymph nodes, adjacent tissues. TCRdb re-analysed the multiplex PCR reads in MiXCR, keeping a single row per CDR3 protein. The table has 100,000 to 150,000 distinct CDR3 sequences, 20% to 25% seen once. Sequenced: axillary lymph node tissue. The source is a female donor with breast cancer. Some clones in this sample may be carry-over from other donors' samples.

CDR3 sequence: CASSTGLAGYTGELFF. The CDR3 nucleotides read TGTGCCAGTAGTACGGGACTAGCGGGATATACCGGGGAGCTGTTTTTT. The V gene is TRBV19, the J gene TRBJ2-2; 13 nucleotides align to TRBD2. CDR1 is LNHDA, CDR2 SQIVND, per germline (reference sequence). This CDR3 spans 16 amino acids. V lost 4 bases, J lost 5 bases, and 4 bases stayed unmatched.